These T cell receptor beta chains were read from a single sample in a study of B cell selection in AIRE deficiency. The method was immunoSEQ multiplex PCR; TCRdb's version includes in-frame clones alone and lacks a portion of them. The sample contains tens of thousands of clones, 92% of which appear only once. The specimen was CD4+CD25+ Tregs sorted from PBMCs. The receptors shown here come from a human donor in good health. Each CDR3 is given with its conserved first and last residue. The D gene is left open where the match is weak. Clone size, where shown, is once, few, many, or a class for clones that have expanded.

size: .; J: TRBJ1-1; D: TRBD1; V: TRBV10-1; CDR3: CASSPGTGGRNTEAFF; DNA: TGCGCCAGCAGTCCCGGGACAGGGGGCCGGAACACTGAAGCTTTCTTT
size: .; J: TRBJ2-2; D: .; V: TRBV15; CDR3: CATSRGGQTGELFF; DNA: TGTGCCACCAGCAGAGGCGGGCAGACCGGGGAGCTGTTTTTT
size: .; J: TRBJ1-4; D: .; V: TRBV28; CDR3: CASSPPGRLREKLFF; DNA: TGTGCCAGCAGCCCCCCGGGGAGGTTGAGGGAAAAACTGTTTTTT
size: once; J: TRBJ2-1; D: .; V: TRBV27; CDR3: CASSLWGRDEQFF; DNA: TGTGCCAGCAGTTTATGGGGTCGGGACGAGCAGTTCTTC
size: .; J: TRBJ2-5; D: .; V: TRBV4-1; CDR3: CASSQDQITGLLGTQYF; DNA: TGCGCCAGCAGCCAAGATCAGATTACAGGGTTGCTTGGGACCCAGTACTTC
size: once; J: TRBJ1-5; D: .; V: TRBV30; CDR3: CAWSRGAGQPQHF; DNA: TGTGCCTGGAGTAGAGGGGCGGGACAGCCCCAGCATTTT
size: .; J: TRBJ2-3; D: TRBD2; V: TRBV19; CDR3: CASSIAKRGASDTQYF; DNA: TGTGCCAGTAGTATAGCGAAGCGGGGGGCCTCAGATACGCAGTATTTT
size: .; J: TRBJ2-7; D: .; V: TRBV19; CDR3: CASSLAATYEQYF; DNA: TGTGCCAGTAGTCTCGCCGCCACGTACGAGCAGTACTTC
size: .; J: TRBJ1-5; D: TRBD1; V: TRBV27; CDR3: CASRQGQGAYQPQHF; DNA: TGTGCCAGCAGACAGGGACAGGGCGCCTATCAGCCCCAGCATTTT
size: .; J: TRBJ1-3; D: .; V: TRBV5-1; CDR3: CASGSDRGIGNTIYF; DNA: TGCGCCAGCGGCTCCGACCGGGGGATTGGAAACACCATATATTTT
size: .; J: TRBJ1-1; D: .; V: TRBV2; CDR3: CASREVTEAFF; DNA: TGTGCCAGCCGGGAGGTGACTGAAGCTTTCTTT
size: .; J: TRBJ1-6; D: .; V: TRBV5-6; CDR3: CASSLERRNNSPLHF; DNA: TGTGCCAGCAGCTTGGAACGGCGGAATAATTCACCCCTCCACTTT
size: .; J: TRBJ1-2; D: TRBD1; V: TRBV25-1; CDR3: CASRDRGYGYTF; DNA: TGTGCCAGTCGGGACAGGGGTTATGGCTACACCTTC
size: .; J: TRBJ1-4; D: .; V: TRBV5-6; CDR3: CASSSPGLSNEKLFF; DNA: TGTGCCAGCAGCTCGCCAGGACTCTCTAATGAAAAACTGTTTTTT
size: .; J: TRBJ2-5; D: .; V: TRBV19; CDR3: CASSIVSRETQYF; DNA: TGTGCCAGTAGTATAGTAAGCCGGGAGACCCAGTACTTC
size: .; J: TRBJ2-7; D: TRBD1; V: TRBV19; CDR3: CASLQPLDRGQTTYEQYF; DNA: TGTGCCAGTTTACAGCCATTGGACAGGGGACAGACAACCTACGAGCAGTACTTC
size: .; J: TRBJ2-7; D: .; V: TRBV7-2; CDR3: CASSHAGDRTYEQYF; DNA: TGTGCCAGCAGCCATGCGGGGGACAGAACCTACGAGCAGTACTTC
size: .; J: TRBJ1-3; D: .; V: TRBV6-6; CDR3: CASSYQVVNTIYF; DNA: TGTGCCAGCAGTTACCAGGTCGTAAACACCATATATTTT
size: few; J: TRBJ2-1; D: TRBD1; V: TRBV7-3; CDR3: CASSPQGAGSYNEQFF; DNA: TGTGCCAGCAGCCCCCAGGGGGCAGGCTCCTACAATGAGCAGTTCTTC
size: .; J: TRBJ2-3; D: TRBD1; V: TRBV2; CDR3: CASSITGTGVADTQYF; DNA: TGTGCCAGCAGTATTACCGGGACAGGGGTTGCAGATACGCAGTATTTT
size: once; J: TRBJ1-2; D: .; V: TRBV19; CDR3: CASSTSREEYGYTF; DNA: TGTGCCAGTAGTACCTCGAGGGAGGAATATGGCTACACCTTC
size: .; J: TRBJ1-4; D: .; V: TRBV28; CDR3: CASSPTKGTNEKLFF; DNA: TGTGCCAGCAGTCCCACCAAGGGGACTAATGAAAAACTGTTTTTT
size: .; J: TRBJ1-1; D: .; V: TRBV5-1; CDR3: CASSLGPEGEAFF; DNA: TGCGCCAGCAGCTTGGGGCCAGAAGGTGAAGCTTTCTTT
size: .; J: TRBJ1-1; D: .; V: TRBV9; CDR3: CASSVGDGTEAFF; DNA: TGTGCCAGCAGCGTAGGGGACGGCACTGAAGCTTTCTTT
size: .; J: TRBJ2-3; D: TRBD2; V: TRBV9; CDR3: CASSVVAGGRGDTQYF; DNA: TGTGCCAGCAGCGTAGTCGCGGGGGGTCGAGGAGATACGCAGTATTTT
size: .; J: TRBJ1-4; D: .; V: TRBV10-1; CDR3: CASSRTREEKLFF; DNA: TGCGCCAGCAGTCGAACGAGGGAGGAAAAACTGTTTTTT
size: .; J: TRBJ1-1; D: .; V: TRBV12-2; CDR3: CASRPDRQGVNTEAFF; DNA: TGTGCAAGTCGCCCCGATCGTCAGGGGGTGAACACTGAAGCTTTCTTT
size: few; J: TRBJ2-2; D: .; V: TRBV6-6; CDR3: CASSRRQENTGELFF; DNA: TGTGCCAGCAGTCGAAGACAGGAGAACACCGGGGAGCTGTTTTTT
size: .; J: TRBJ1-5; D: .; V: TRBV19; CDR3: CASTRGFQPQHF; DNA: TGTGCCAGTACTAGGGGTTTTCAGCCCCAGCATTTT
size: once; J: TRBJ1-4; D: TRBD1; V: TRBV4-2; CDR3: CASSQDLQGGPTNEKLFF; DNA: TGTGCCAGCAGCCAAGATTTACAGGGGGGTCCAACTAATGAAAAACTGTTTTTT